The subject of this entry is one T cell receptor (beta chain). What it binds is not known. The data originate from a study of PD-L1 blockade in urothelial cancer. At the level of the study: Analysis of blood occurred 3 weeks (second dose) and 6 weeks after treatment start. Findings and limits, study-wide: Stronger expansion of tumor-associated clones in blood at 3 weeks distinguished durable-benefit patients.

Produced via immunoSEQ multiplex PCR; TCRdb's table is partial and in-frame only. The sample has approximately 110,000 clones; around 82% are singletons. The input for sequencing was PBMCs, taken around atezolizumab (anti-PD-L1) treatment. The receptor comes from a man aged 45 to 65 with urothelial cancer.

CDR3 in DNA: TGTGCCAGTAGTGTTGGACAGGGGGCTATCCAAGAGACCCAGTACTTC. Translated: CASSVGQGAIQETQYF. V and J are TRBV19 and TRBJ2-5, with TRBD1 matching over 11 bases. CDR1 is LNHDA, CDR2 SQIVND, per germline (reference sequence). V lost 5 bases to trimming and J lost 1 base; unmatched junction nucleotides: 6. The CDR3 sequence is 16 residues long.